This is a list of T cell receptor beta chains from one sample in a study of blood T cells in healthy people across ages. TCRdb reprocessed the 5' RACE reads with MiXCR, giving one entry per CDR3 protein. This sample has around 710,000 distinct CDR3 sequences, with around 40% found just once. Sequenced sample: blood. These receptors were obtained from a woman aged 55-69 years in good health. Each CDR3 is given with its conserved first and last residue. The D gene is left open where the match is weak. Some rows mark clone size as missing; the rest say once, few, many or name a class of expanded clone.

J gene,V gene,D gene,clone size,CDR3 protein,CDR3 DNA
TRBJ2-1,TRBV5-1,NA,many,CASSLAGGTPLYNEQFF,TGCGCCAGCAGCTTGGCCGGGGGTACCCCCCTCTACAATGAGCAGTTCTTC
TRBJ2-1,TRBV30,NA,NA,CAWSPYYNEQFF,TGTGCCTGGAGTCCCTACTACAATGAGCAGTTCTTC
TRBJ1-5,TRBV18,NA,few,CASSPGRNQPQHF,TGTGCCAGCTCACCGGGAAGGAATCAGCCCCAGCATTTT
TRBJ1-2,TRBV20-1,NA,few,CSASHFETSYGYTF,TGCAGTGCTAGCCATTTTGAAACTTCCTATGGCTACACCTTC
TRBJ2-7,TRBV5-1,NA,few,CASSWEAKVYEQYF,TGCGCCAGCAGCTGGGAGGCCAAAGTGTACGAGCAGTACTTC
TRBJ2-6,TRBV5-1,NA,few,CASSFSSGSGANVLTF,TGCGCCAGCAGCTTCAGTTCAGGGTCTGGGGCCAACGTCCTGACTTTC
TRBJ2-3,TRBV20-1,NA,few,CSARRTETDTQYF,TGCAGTGCTAGAAGGACAGAAACAGATACGCAGTATTTT
TRBJ1-2,TRBV20-1,NA,NA,CRPSLPGDGYTF,TGCAGGCCCAGCCTCCCGGGGGATGGCTACACCTTC
TRBJ1-2,TRBV7-8,NA,NA,CASRGRGGYTF,TGTGCCAGCAGGGGTAGGGGTGGCTACACCTTC
TRBJ2-1,TRBV11-3,TRBD2,NA,CASSDPRLAENNEQFF,TGTGCCAGCAGCGATCCCCGACTAGCGGAAAACAATGAGCAGTTCTTC
TRBJ1-5,TRBV20-1,NA,few,CSAAGQNNQPQHF,TGCAGTGCTGCCGGACAGAACAATCAGCCCCAGCATTTT